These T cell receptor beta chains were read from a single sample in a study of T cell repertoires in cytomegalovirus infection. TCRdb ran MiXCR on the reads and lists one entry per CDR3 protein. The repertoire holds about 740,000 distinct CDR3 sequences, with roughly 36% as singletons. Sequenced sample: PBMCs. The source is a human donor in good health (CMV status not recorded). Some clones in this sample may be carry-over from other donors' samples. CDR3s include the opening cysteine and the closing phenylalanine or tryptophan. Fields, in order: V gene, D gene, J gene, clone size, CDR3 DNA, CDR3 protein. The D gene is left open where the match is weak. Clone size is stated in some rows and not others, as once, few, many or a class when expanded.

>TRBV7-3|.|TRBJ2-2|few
TGTGCCAGCATCCTGGAGGGGGTCGCCGGGGAGCTTTTTTTT
CASILEGVAGELFF
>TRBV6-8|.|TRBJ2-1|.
TGTGCCAGCAGCCCGCTGGGTGGGAGCTCTTGGAATGAGCAGTTCTTC
CASSPLGGSSWNEQFF
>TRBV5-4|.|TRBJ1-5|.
TGTGCCAGCAGCTCTGGAGGGTTGAATAGCAATCAGCCCCAGCATTTT
CASSSGGLNSNQPQHF
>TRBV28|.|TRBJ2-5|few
TGTGCCAGCAGTCCTCACAGGGAAGAGACCCAGTACTTC
CASSPHREETQYF
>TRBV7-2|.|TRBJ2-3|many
TGTGCCAGCAGCTTAGAGGTGCCCACAGATACGCAGTATTTT
CASSLEVPTDTQYF
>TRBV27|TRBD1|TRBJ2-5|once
TGTGCCAGCAGTCGGAGGGACAGGCAAGAGACCCAGTACTTC
CASSRRDRQETQYF
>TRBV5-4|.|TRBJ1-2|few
TGTGCCAGCAGCTCCCCCGGGGGTCGTGACACCTTC
CASSSPGGRDTF
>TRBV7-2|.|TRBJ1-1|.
TGTGCCAGCAGCTTATCCGGTGACAGGCCTGAAGCTTTCTTT
CASSLSGDRPEAFF
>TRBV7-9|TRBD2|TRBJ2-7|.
TGTGCCAGCAGCTCGGGACTAGCGGGAGGGTCGTCCTACGAGCAGTACTTC
CASSSGLAGGSSYEQYF
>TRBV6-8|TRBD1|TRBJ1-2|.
TGTGCCAGCAGTCACGGGACAGGGAATCCCTATGGCTACACCTTC
CASSHGTGNPYGYTF
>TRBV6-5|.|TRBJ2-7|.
TGTGCCAGCAGTTACTCGAGGATGCAGGGACGGGCCTACGAGCAGTACTTC
CASSYSRMQGRAYEQYF
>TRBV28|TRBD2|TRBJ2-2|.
TGTGCCAGCAGTTTATGGACTAGCGGGAGGAACACCGGGGAGCTGTTTTTT
CASSLWTSGRNTGELFF
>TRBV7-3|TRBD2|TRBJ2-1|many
TGTGCCAGCAGCCCGACTAGCGGGGAGGGTGAGCAGTTCTTC
CASSPTSGEGEQFF
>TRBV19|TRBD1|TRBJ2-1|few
TGTGCCAGTAGTGTTAAGGCGGGACAGGGTAAATTCTTC
CASSVKAGQGKFF
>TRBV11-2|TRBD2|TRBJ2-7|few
TGTGCCAGCAGCCCCGACCCGGCGCGGGAGGGGTACGAGCAGTACTTC
CASSPDPAREGYEQYF
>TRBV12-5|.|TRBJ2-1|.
TGTGCTAGTGGTTTGGGAATCAGGGGTGATGAGCAGTTCTTC
CASGLGIRGDEQFF
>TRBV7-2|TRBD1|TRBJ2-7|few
TGTGCCAGCAGCGCGGGACAGGCAGGAGTCTACGAGCAGTACTTC
CASSAGQAGVYEQYF